This record concerns one TCR beta chain sequence. Some clones are missing from TCRdb's copy, which holds only in-frame ones; the method was immunoSEQ multiplex PCR. This table holds about 180,000 clones, approximately 80% found once. This specimen comes from a study of blood T cell repertoires in COVID-19. Overall study context: Collection of acute and convalescent COVID-19 samples took place in the United States, Italy and Spain.

Germline loops: CDR1 MGHRA, CDR2 YSYEKL. CDR3 length equals 16 residues. V gave up 1 base and J gave up 5 bases; unmatched junction bases: 9. Sequenced sample: peripheral blood. The chain links TRBV4-1 to TRBJ2-5; 8 bases fit TRBD2. The clonotype originates from a human donor in a cohort sampled during active COVID-19. CDR3 nucleotides: TGCGCCAGCAGCCAAGGGGTCGGACTAGCCGTGGAGACCCAGTACTTC. It specifies CASSQGVGLAVETQYF.